The rows below give T cell receptor beta chains drawn from one sample of a study of cytomegalovirus exposure and HLA in healthy donors. Assay used: immunoSEQ multiplex PCR; TCRdb lists only in-frame clones, some missing. The sample consists of tens of thousands of clones, about 53% of them appearing once. The sample was PBMCs. These receptors were collected from a middle-aged woman in good health and CMV-seropositive. The CDR3 runs from the conserved cysteine through the conserved F or W. A D gene is named only where the DNA matches it firmly. Size is stated for part of the rows, as once, few or many counts, or as a class when the clone is expanded.

abundance	v_gene	j_gene	len	d_gene	CDR3nt	CDR3aa
-	TRBV6-5	TRBJ2-7	14	-	TGTGCCAGCAGTACACCAGGGAAGGAGTACGAGCAGTACTTC	CASSTPGKEYEQYF
-	TRBV2	TRBJ1-2	14	TRBD1	TGTGCCAGCAGCCGACAGGGTTCTCGCTATGGCTACACCTTC	CASSRQGSRYGYTF
few	TRBV5-1	TRBJ2-1	14	TRBD2	TGCGCCAGCAGCCCATCGGGGGGGGAACTAGTGCAGTTCTTC	CASSPSGGELVQFF
once	TRBV6-4	TRBJ2-1	16	-	TGTGCCAGCAGTGACTCGAGAGGTGTCTCCTACAATGAGCAGTTCTTC	CASSDSRGVSYNEQFF
-	TRBV29-1	TRBJ1-2	13	TRBD1	TGCAGCGCCGTAGACAGGGGGGTCTCTGGCTACACCTTC	CSAVDRGVSGYTF
few	TRBV2	TRBJ2-7	15	TRBD2	TGTGCCAGCAGTGAAGTGCGGGGGGGAGCCTACGAGCAGTACTTC	CASSEVRGGAYEQYF
few	TRBV10-3	TRBJ2-6	14	-	TGTGCCATCACCCCAGGGGTTGGGGCCAACGTCCTGACTTTC	CAITPGVGANVLTF
-	TRBV19	TRBJ2-3	16	TRBD2	TGTGCCAGTACCCCTTTTACTAGCGGGACCACAGATACGCAGTATTTT	CASTPFTSGTTDTQYF
-	TRBV5-1	TRBJ1-2	12	-	TGCGCCAGCAGCCCCTATGAGGCGGGCTACACCTTC	CASSPYEAGYTF
-	TRBV15	TRBJ2-2	22	TRBD1	TGTGCCACCAGACCTGTACCTGGGACAGTACCGAATAAGTCGTTGGACACCGGGGAGCTGTTTTTT	CATRPVPGTVPNKSLDTGELFF
-	TRBV18	TRBJ2-1	15	TRBD1	TGTGCCAGCTCACCTAGGACAGGTGGGTACAATGAGCAGTTCTTC	CASSPRTGGYNEQFF
few	TRBV6-1	TRBJ2-5	14	-	TGTGCCAGCACCCCCCCCGCAGGGAGGGAGACCCAGTACTTC	CASTPPAGRETQYF
-	TRBV7-9	TRBJ2-5	14	-	TGTGCCAGCAGTGTAAATCCTATTCAAGAGACCCAGTACTTC	CASSVNPIQETQYF
-	TRBV18	TRBJ1-2	14	-	TGTGCCAGCTCACCGGGGGGGGTTGAGTATGGCTACACCTTC	CASSPGGVEYGYTF
once	TRBV7-3	TRBJ2-1	14	-	TGTGCCAGCAGCCCCACCAGGGACTCCCCAGAGCAGTTCTTC	CASSPTRDSPEQFF
-	TRBV9	TRBJ1-1	15	-	TGTGCCAGCAGCCCGCACACAGGTTCGAACACTGAAGCTTTCTTT	CASSPHTGSNTEAFF
-	TRBV4-1	TRBJ2-2	17	-	TGCGCCAGCAGCTACCGATCCAGGTCACAGAACACCGGGGAGCTGTTTTTT	CASSYRSRSQNTGELFF
-	TRBV5-6	TRBJ1-2	13	-	TGTGCCAGCAGCAACGGGTCTAACTATGGCTACACCTTC	CASSNGSNYGYTF
-	TRBV5-1	TRBJ2-4	16	TRBD2	TGCGCCAGCAGCTTGGGACTAGCGGGGACCAAAAACATTCAGTACTTC	CASSLGLAGTKNIQYF
-	TRBV7-6	TRBJ1-6	17	TRBD1	TGTGCCAGCAGCTCCCTCCCGACGGGACAGGGTAATTCACCCCTCCACTTT	CASSSLPTGQGNSPLHF
-	TRBV2	TRBJ2-7	17	-	TGTGCCAGCAGTCGACCAATCTCCGGGACTCAAGAGTACGAGCAGTACTTC	CASSRPISGTQEYEQYF
-	TRBV30	TRBJ1-2	14	TRBD1	TGTGCCTGGAGTCGGGACAGGGGAGGCTATGGCTACACCTTC	CAWSRDRGGYGYTF